The 27 T cell receptor beta chains in this list originate from one sample, sequenced in a study of OX40 agonist ivuxolimab in advanced cancers. Library creation used the immunoSEQ multiplex PCR assay. TCRdb stores this immuneACCESS table with in-frame sequences only. Part of the clones is absent; in the studies checked, under half of the shortfall reflects unresolved V genes, and no reason is known for the rest. Recorded for this sample are nearly 80,000 clones; less than 95% of them occurred a single time. 8.5% to 10% of the sample rests with the top ten. The material was CD4+ or CD8+ T cells sorted from blood, obtained in a trial of the OX40 agonist ivuxolimab. The receptors come from an adult with an advanced solid tumor such as melanoma, head and neck, liver or kidney cancer.

This sequence joins TRBV13 and TRBJ1-6; a possible D gene is TRBD1 (5 bases). CDR1 is PRHDT, CDR2 FYEKMQ, per germline (reference sequence). The CDR3 has 20 amino acids. The V gene lost 4 bases and the J gene lost 0 bases, with 22 bases spanning the gap. The CDR3 loop reads CASSSTSVAGLDSYNSPLHF. CDR3 nucleotides: TGTGCCAGCAGCTCTACGTCTGTGGCAGGGCTGGACTCCTATAATTCACCCCTCCACTTT.

This clone was detected only once. V and J are TRBV5-8 and TRBJ1-4, with D possibly being TRBD1 (5 bases). Per the germline V gene, CDR1 is SGHTS and CDR2 is YDEGEE. The V gene lost 1 base and the J gene lost 0 bases, with 16 bases spanning the gap. The CDR3 contains 18 residues. CDR3 in amino acids: CASSLHITDRATNEKLFF. The DNA of the CDR3 is TGTGCCAGCAGCTTGCATATAACCGACAGAGCAACTAATGAAAAACTGTTTTTT.

The rearrangement links TRBV28 to TRBJ2-1; D might be TRBD1 or TRBD2, each matching 5 bases. Trimming shortened V by 4 bases and J by 8 bases, and 15 bases separated the two germline ends. The CDR3 is 14 amino acids. Per germline, CDR1 MDHEN and CDR2 SYDVKM. The DNA of the CDR3 is TGTGCCAGCAGTTCGAGGGGTGGCTTCGATGAGCAGTTCTTC. Protein sequence: CASSSRGGFDEQFF.

This clone was detected a few times. This chain connects TRBV4-3 to TRBJ2-7, with 7 bases matching TRBD2. Looked up from germline, CDR1 is LGHNA and CDR2 is YSLEER. The CDR3 has 15 residues. Trimming at V came to 0 bases and at J to 0 bases, leaving 2 bases not matched to a gene. DNA of the CDR3: TGCGCCAGCAGCCAAGAGCGGGAGCCCTCCTACGAGCAGTACTTC. It translates to CASSQEREPSYEQYF.

V is TRBV4-3 and J is TRBJ2-7; D remains unclear. Germline V lookup: CDR1 LGHNA, CDR2 YSLEER. The CDR3 covers 13 residues. The ends were cut back, 3 bases at V and 5 bases at J, with 11 bases in the middle. The CDR3 DNA reads TGCGCCAGCAGCCAGGGCTCAAGGGACGAGCAGTACTTC. Translated: CASSQGSRDEQYF.

This sequence joins TRBV28 and TRBJ1-3; D is ambiguous. Germline V CDR1 and CDR2: MDHEN, SYDVKM. The CDR3 is made up of 14 amino acids. Trimming left V 5 bases short and J 0 bases short, with 8 bases between. CDR3 nucleotides: TGTGCCAGCAGTCCTCATGTCTCTGGAAACACCATATATTTT. It specifies CASSPHVSGNTIYF.

This chain links TRBV2 with TRBJ2-7, with D possibly TRBD2 on 6 matching bases. The CDR3 has 18 residues. Trimming pared 4 bases from V and 3 bases from J, leaving 25 bases between. The V gene's germline CDR1 is SNHLY and CDR2 FYNNEI. The CDR3 protein is CASSGGTPVGFNSYEQYF. Here the CDR3 DNA reads TGTGCCAGCAGTGGCGGGACCCCAGTAGGCTTTAACAGCTACGAGCAGTACTTC. The whole variable domain, remainder taken from reference TRBV2 and TRBJ2-7, is EPEVTQTPSHQVTQMGQEVILRCVPISNHLYFYWYRQILGQKVEFLVSFYNNEISEKSEIFDDQFSVERPDGSNFTLKIRSTKLEDSAMYFCASSGGTPVGFNSYEQYFGPGTRLTVT.

The chain carries TRBV9 and TRBJ2-1; D gene unclear. This CDR3 has 18 amino acids. The ends were cut back, 0 bases at V and 0 bases at J, with 16 bases in the middle. CDR1 is SGDLS and CDR2 is YYNGEE in the germline V gene. CDR3 region: CASSVDPIRGYSYNEQFF. The CDR3 coding sequence is TGTGCCAGCAGCGTAGACCCTATCCGCGGATACTCCTACAATGAGCAGTTCTTC.

This clone was recorded only once. The CDR3 region has the DNA TGTGCCAGTAGTTCGCAACAGGGGTTCGCCTACGAGCAGTACTTC. Its translation is CASSSQQGFAYEQYF. The V call is TRBV19, the J call TRBJ2-7; TRBD1 matches 7 bases. Per germline, CDR1 LNHDA and CDR2 SQIVND (reference sequence). Unmatched junction bases numbered 9, after V lost 5 bases and J lost 2 bases. The CDR3 is 15 amino acids.

This rearrangement joins TRBV27 to TRBJ1-1; tentatively, D is TRBD1 (6 bases). With 4 bases removed from V and 3 bases from J, the gap between germline ends came to 9 bases. The CDR3 runs to 13 residues. The germline V gene has CDR1 MNHEY and CDR2 SMNVEV (reference sequence). The CDR3 loop reads CASSSDSYTEAFF. The CDR3 bases are TGTGCCAGCAGTTCGGACAGCTACACTGAAGCTTTCTTT.

The chain recombines TRBV21-1 with TRBJ2-3; the table assigns TRBD2, which was not confirmed against the DNA. TRBV21-1 is labeled a pseudogene. The CDR3 runs to 17 residues. The CDR3 DNA follows: TGTGCCAGCAGCAAAGTTCGGAGGGGGGGCCGAGGAGATACGCAGTATTTT. As protein: CASSKVRRGGRGDTQYF.

This clone was counted once. The chain joins TRBV19 to TRBJ2-7, with D tentatively TRBD2 (6 bases). The V end lost 5 bases, the J end lost 3 bases, and 11 bases lay between the germline ends. Germline values: CDR1 LNHDA, CDR2 SQIVND (reference sequence). The CDR3 has 13 amino acids. The DNA for the CDR3 is TGTGCCAGTAGTCCCCGCGGGGTCTACGAGCAGTACTTC. This encodes CASSPRGVYEQYF. The full variable domain, in which reference TRBV19 and TRBJ2-7 provide the parts outside the CDR3, is DGGITQSPKYLFRKEGQNVTLSCEQNLNHDAMYWYRQDPGQGLRLIYYSQIVNDFQKGDIAEGYSVSREKKESFPLTVTSAQKNPTAFYLCASSPRGVYEQYFGPGTRLTVT.

V and J are TRBV15 and TRBJ1-5; a possible D gene is TRBD1 (5 bases). CDR1 and CDR2 (germline): LNHNV, YYDKDF (reference sequence). V was trimmed by 0 bases and J by 0 bases, leaving 9 bases between them. CDR3 length: 16 amino acids. CDR3 DNA: TGTGCCACCAGCAGAGAGGGGGACCTTAGCAATCAGCCCCAGCATTTT. Translated, it gives CATSREGDLSNQPQHF.

As for this clone: No conserved phenylalanine or tryptophan is present at the end of the CDR3, so a read error is the likely explanation. It is unclear where the CDR3 begins or ends on the DNA, so no DNA is shown, and the CDR3 is as TCRdb lists it. The chain recombines TRBV5-1 with TRBJ1-1; the D call of TRBD1 is as the table states it, not checked on the DNA. The V gene's germline CDR1 is SGHRS and CDR2 YFSETQ. Including both end residues, the CDR3 is 9 amino acids long. CDR3: CAIDPRGQD.

This clone showed up just once. CDR3 in DNA: TGTGCCAGCAGTTTCGGAACAGGGGGAATCACTGAAGCTTTCTTT. It is translated as CASSFGTGGITEAFF. This chain uses TRBV27 with TRBJ1-1, with 8 bases that match TRBD1. Germline values: CDR1 MNHEY, CDR2 SMNVEV (reference sequence). Trimming took 3 bases from V and 4 from J; bases not matched to a gene: 7. CDR3 size: 15 residues.

This clone was picked up one time. V is TRBV5-6 and J is TRBJ1-1; D possibly corresponds to TRBD1 (5 bases). This CDR3 is built from 12 residues. Trimming took off 4 bases at V and 6 bases at J, with 10 bases between the two ends. Germline CDR1 SGHDT, CDR2 YYEEEE. CDR3 DNA: TGTGCCAGCAGCCTCACGGGGGCTGAAGCTTTCTTT. It translates to CASSLTGAEAFF.

The V call is TRBV4-1, the J call TRBJ2-7; D is unclear. The V end was cut by 6 bases, the J end by 4 bases, with 16 bases between. The CDR3 has 14 amino acids. Germline V lookup: CDR1 MGHRA, CDR2 YSYEKL. For the CDR3, the DNA is TGCGCCAGCAGTCTCCGGAGTGAGAGGTACGAGCAGTACTTC. Residues: CASSLRSERYEQYF.

The chain uses TRBV10-3 and TRBJ2-5; TRBD1 aligns across 7 bases. CDR1 is ENHRY and CDR2 is SYGVKD in the germline V gene. This CDR3 has 13 residues. With 2 bases clipped from V and 8 bases from J, the junction kept 5 bases outside the gene matches. CDR3 sequence (DNA): TGTGCCATCAGTGAGGAGGGGGCCGGTACCCAGTACTTC. This translates into CAISEEGAGTQYF.

This clone has a single count. The rearrangement links TRBV6-5 to TRBJ1-1; D is ambiguous. In germline, CDR1 is MNHEY, CDR2 SVGAGI. This CDR3 has 14 amino acids. The V and J ends lost 0 bases and 10 bases respectively, with 15 bases between them. Here the CDR3 DNA reads TGTGCCAGCAGTTACTCGAGTGAGAGCGATGGAGCTTTCTTT. Its translation: CASSYSSESDGAFF.

V and J are TRBV5-6 and TRBJ1-2; D is undetermined. The V end lost 0 bases, the J end lost 8 bases, and 8 bases lay between the germline ends. Germline V gene data show CDR1 as SGHDT and CDR2 as YYEEEE. The CDR3 totals 12 residues. This chain's CDR3 is CASSLVFQGYTF. The CDR3 DNA reads TGTGCCAGCAGCTTGGTTTTCCAGGGCTACACCTTC.

This sequence joins TRBV28 and TRBJ2-3, with a tentative D call TRBD1 (6 bases). Trimming removed 4 bases from V and 2 bases from J, with 10 bases in between. Germline-derived CDR1 and CDR2 are MDHEN and SYDVKM. The CDR3 loop spans 14 amino acids. The CDR3 loop reads CASSSRGLTDTQYF. The DNA of the CDR3 is TGTGCCAGCAGTTCCAGGGGTCTCACAGATACGCAGTATTTT.

The V gene is TRBV27, the J gene TRBJ2-7; perhaps TRBD2 as D (6 bases). This CDR3 has 15 amino acids. CDR1 is MNHEY, CDR2 SMNVEV, per germline (reference sequence). The ends were cut back, 4 bases at V and 0 bases at J, with 13 bases in the middle. The CDR3 DNA reads as TGTGCCAGCAGTTGGGCGGGATCCAGCTCCTACGAGCAGTACTTC. It translates to CASSWAGSSSYEQYF.

The chain combines TRBV28 with TRBJ1-2; the match to TRBD1 covers 7 bases. Per the germline V gene, CDR1 is MDHEN and CDR2 is SYDVKM. V lost 6 bases, J lost 6 bases, and 13 bases stayed unmatched. The CDR3 runs 15 residues. CDR3 protein: CASSLTGEGGNGYTF. CDR3 DNA sequence: TGTGCCAGCAGCCTCACAGGGGAAGGCGGGAATGGCTACACCTTC.

V gene TRBV7-2 combines with J gene TRBJ2-1; D might be TRBD2 (5 bases). CDR1 SGHTA and CDR2 FQGNSA come from the germline V gene. The CDR3 runs to 16 residues. V was trimmed by 5 bases and J by 2 bases, leaving 16 bases between them. The CDR3 protein is CASSRAAGVPYNEQFF. The CDR3, as DNA: TGTGCCAGCAGCCGGGCTGCCGGGGTTCCCTACAATGAGCAGTTCTTC.

The gene calls are TRBV29-1 and TRBJ1-1; TRBD1 might be the D (5 bases). Trimming stripped 3 bases from V and 0 bases from J, with 11 bases between. This CDR3 has 14 residues. Germline lookup yields CDR1 SQVTM and CDR2 ANQGSEA. CDR3 nucleotides: TGCAGCGTTGAGTTTGCGACAGTGAACACTGAAGCTTTCTTT. This translates into CSVEFATVNTEAFF.

V gene TRBV6-5 combines with J gene TRBJ2-7, with D unresolved. The ends were cut back, 3 bases at V and 4 bases at J, with 10 bases in the middle. Germline CDR1 reads MNHEY; CDR2 reads SVGAGI. The CDR3 has 13 amino acids. The DNA for the CDR3 is TGTGCCAGCAGTTATGGCGACAAGTACGAGCAGTACTTC. Protein sequence: CASSYGDKYEQYF.

This chain connects TRBV13 to TRBJ2-2, with D possibly TRBD1 on 6 matching bases. Between the trimmed V and J ends, which lost 4 bases and 4 bases, there was a span of 19 bases. Germline-derived CDR1 and CDR2 are PRHDT and FYEKMQ (reference sequence). This CDR3 is built from 17 residues. CDR3 region: CASSYTLGPRGTGELFF. DNA for the CDR3: TGTGCCAGCAGCTATACCCTTGGTCCCAGGGGCACCGGGGAGCTGTTTTTT.